This T cell receptor (beta chain) was found in a study of blood T cell repertoires in COVID-19. Profiling relied on immunoSEQ multiplex PCR, and the TCRdb table lists in-frame clones only, not all of them. The data contain some 300,000 clones, around nine tenths of them singletons. In its sample, this clone was seen once. The CDR3 runs to 14 residues. Trimming stripped 4 bases from V and 7 bases from J, with 14 bases between. The germline gives CDR1 MDHEN, CDR2 SYDVKM. The chain joins TRBV28 to TRBJ1-3; D call uncertain. Input material: PBMCs or T cells enriched from blood (not recorded which). This TCR derives from a woman between 45 and 65 years old who had been exposed to COVID-19. The CDR3 nucleotides are TGTGCCAGCAGTTCCCCGGGAAAAGGGAACACCATATATTTT. Translating gives CASSSPGKGNTIYF.